Shown below are 17 T cell receptor beta chains from a single sample sequenced in a study of regulatory T cells in long-lasting Graves disease. Described time point: newly diagnosed GD, antithyroid drugs for less than 3 months. The authors made the TCR library using RNA they extracted from PBMCs. Combining iRepertoire HTBI primers with Arm-PCR of CDR3 regions, the authors built TCR beta libraries. TCRdb analysed the multiplex PCR reads with MiXCR anew, one entry per CDR3 protein. Here the sample spans roughly 440,000 distinct CDR3 sequences, about a sixth being singletons. These same records also appear under a second study, on T cells in Graves' hyperthyroidism and ophthalmopathy.

This material consisted of peripheral blood mononuclear cells (PBMCs), taken at new diagnosis, from a patient treated with antithyroid drugs. Receptor source: a woman aged 18-35 years with Graves disease.

Ten or more counts support this clonotype. This chain uses TRBV24-1 with TRBJ2-1; D is unclear. CDR1 is KGHDR and CDR2 is SFDVKD in the germline V gene. V was shortened by 5 bases and J by 5 bases, with 3 bases between the two germline ends. The CDR3 is 11 amino acids. The CDR3 protein is CATSVNNEQFF. CDR3 in DNA: TGTGCCACCAGTGTGAACAATGAGCAGTTCTTC.

The sample holds many counts of this clonotype. The chain couples TRBV6-1 to TRBJ2-5; TRBD1 aligns across 8 bases. The CDR3 totals 15 residues. The germline CDR1 and CDR2 sequences are MNHNS and SASEGT. Unmatched junction bases numbered 6, after V lost 6 bases and J lost 0 bases. In DNA form, the CDR3 reads TGTGCCAGCAGGCACCGGGACAGGTACCAAGAGACCCAGTACTTC. Translation: CASRHRDRYQETQYF.

There are many counts of this clonotype. The chain combines TRBV3-1 with TRBJ2-7, with 9 nucleotides matching TRBD2. Germline CDR1 reads LGHDT; CDR2 reads YNNKEL (reference sequence). The CDR3 loop spans 16 amino acids. J was trimmed by 3 bases and V by 0 bases; bases with no gene match: 6. The DNA for the CDR3 is TGTGCCAGCAGCCAAGATATTAGCGGGAGTTACTACGAGCAGTACTTC. Its translation is CASSQDISGSYYEQYF.

As regards this clonotype: A much larger clone differs from this one at a single base, so this may be a read error. This rearrangement joins TRBV6-1 to TRBJ2-1; perhaps TRBD1 as D (6 bases). The CDR3 runs to 12 residues. In germline, CDR1 is MNHNS, CDR2 SASEGT. Trimming took off 6 bases at V and 12 bases at J, with 15 bases between the two ends. The CDR3 nucleotides are TGTGCCAGCAGCAGGGGATCCAGTGGGCAGTTCTTC. Residues: CASSRGSSGQFF.

The genes are TRBV18 and TRBJ1-2; 7 nucleotides line up with TRBD1. CDR1 is KGHSH and CDR2 is LQKENI in the germline V gene. The CDR3 sequence is 18 residues long. V lost 3 bases, J lost 0 bases, and 13 bases stayed unmatched. CDR3 region: CASSPTPQRTGSNYGYTF. The CDR3 bases are TGTGCCAGCTCACCCACCCCTCAGAGGACAGGCTCTAACTATGGCTACACCTTC.

The rearrangement uses TRBV24-1 and TRBJ2-3, with 11 bases that match TRBD2. Losses at the gene ends were 3 bases for V and 3 bases for J; bases not matched to a gene: 10. Germline V CDR1 and CDR2: KGHDR, SFDVKD. The CDR3 is 18 residues long. The CDR3 reads CATSDPRTSGFPTDTQYF. Written as DNA, the CDR3 is TGTGCCACCAGTGATCCTAGGACTAGCGGGTTTCCAACAGATACGCAGTATTTT.

Ten or more counts support this clonotype. The chain links TRBV7-9 to TRBJ2-7; the match to TRBD1 covers 9 bases. J gave up 6 bases and V 2 bases, and 8 bases lay outside the gene matches. Germline loops: CDR1 SEHNR, CDR2 FQNEAQ (reference sequence). This CDR3 spans 15 amino acids. The CDR3 region is CASSLSGTGSLEQYF. Written as DNA, the CDR3 is TGTGCCAGCAGCTTAAGTGGGACAGGGTCTCTCGAGCAGTACTTC.

This clonotype was recorded many times. The chain couples TRBV27 to TRBJ1-1; D unclear. The V end was cut by 0 bases, the J end by 7 bases, with 18 bases between. This CDR3 has 16 amino acids. CDR1 is MNHEY and CDR2 is SMNVEV in the germline V gene (reference sequence). The CDR3 sequence is CASSLSGRALGDEAFF. For the CDR3, the DNA is TGTGCCAGCAGTTTATCGGGTCGGGCCCTCGGAGATGAAGCTTTCTTT.

This clonotype was seen only a few times. The CDR3 coding sequence is TGCAGTGCTAGAGATCTTAACGGGGCACACTACGAGCAGTACTTC. As protein: CSARDLNGAHYEQYF. The gene calls are TRBV20-1 and TRBJ2-7; possibly TRBD1 or TRBD2 for D (5 bases each). CDR1 and CDR2 from the germline V gene are DFQATT and SNEGSKA (reference sequence). The CDR3 is made up of 15 amino acids. The V end was cut by 0 bases, the J end by 3 bases, with 15 bases between.

This clonotype came up many times. The rearrangement links TRBV6-1 to TRBJ2-1, with a weak D call TRBD1 (6 bases). The ends were cut back, 5 bases at V and 7 bases at J, with 9 bases in the middle. CDR1 is MNHNS, CDR2 SASEGT, per germline. The CDR3 has 12 residues. CDR3 loop: CASSRGTNEQFF. The CDR3 DNA reads TGTGCCAGCAGTCGTGGGACAAATGAGCAGTTCTTC.

The CDR3 DNA is TGTGCCAGCAGCCACCGGCCGGGACAGGGACTATCCCGAAGCTCCTACAATGAGCAGTTCTTC. Translating it yields CASSHRPGQGLSRSSYNEQFF. The chain has TRBV7-2 and TRBJ2-1; TRBD1 agrees at 9 bases. The V gene's germline CDR1 is SGHTA and CDR2 FQGNSA. Trimming cost V 5 bases and J 0 bases; bases outside gene matches: 20. This CDR3 comprises 21 residues.

This clonotype was recorded a few times. A much larger clone differs from this one at a single base, so this may be a read error. The chain has TRBV29-1 and TRBJ2-1; D is unresolved. Trimming removed 5 bases from V and 10 bases from J, with 15 bases in between. The germline CDR1 and CDR2 sequences are SQVTM and ANQGSEA. The CDR3 runs 12 residues. The CDR3: CSVTSSSYEQFF. CDR3 DNA sequence: TGCAGCGTTACCTCGAGCTCCTACGAGCAGTTCTTC.

This clonotype was found many times. The chain has TRBV11-2 and TRBJ2-7; 9 positions agree with TRBD2. CDR1 and CDR2 (germline): SGHAT, FQNNGV. V lost 7 bases to trimming and J lost 2 bases; unmatched junction nucleotides: 6. The CDR3 is made up of 14 amino acids. CDR3 in DNA: TGTGCCAGCAAGGCGTCTAGCGGGACCTACGAGCAGTACTTC. Its translation: CASKASSGTYEQYF.

This clonotype was seen at least ten times. V and J are TRBV6-5 and TRBJ2-7; no definite D call. This CDR3 comprises 14 residues. The V gene's germline CDR1 is MNHEY and CDR2 SVGAGI. V shed 0 bases and J shed 7 bases, with 13 bases lying between them. The CDR3 sequence is CASSYSIVFGEQYF. In DNA, the CDR3 is TGTGCCAGCAGTTACTCGATAGTGTTTGGGGAGCAGTACTTC.

This clonotype was recorded a few times. The chain employs TRBV7-8 and TRBJ2-3; 7 bases agree with TRBD2. V lost 10 bases to trimming and J lost 2 bases; unmatched junction nucleotides: 12. Germline loops: CDR1 SGHVS, CDR2 FQNEAQ. The CDR3 is 15 amino acids. The DNA for the CDR3 is TGTGCCACTTCGGAGGGAGGGGTGAACACAGATACGCAGTATTTT. Translating it yields CATSEGGVNTDTQYF.

Many counts were recorded for this clonotype. The chain uses TRBV20-1 and TRBJ2-3, with 9 bases identical to TRBD2. The CDR3 loop spans 16 amino acids. Germline CDR1 reads DFQATT; CDR2 reads SNEGSKA (reference sequence). Germline trimming cut 2 bases from V and 3 bases from J; bases unmatched to any gene: 9. CDR3 sequence (DNA): TGCAGTGCTAGAATGGGCGGGAGGGCCAAGACAGATACGCAGTATTTT. This sequence encodes CSARMGGRAKTDTQYF.

This clonotype was recorded many times. The chain combines TRBV10-3 with TRBJ1-1; D is ambiguous. Germline V gene lookup returns CDR1 ENHRY and CDR2 SYGVKD. This CDR3 comprises 15 residues. V was clipped by 3 bases and J by 6 bases, with 17 bases between them. The CDR3 region is CAISELGERRPEAFF. CDR3 bases: TGTGCCATCAGTGAACTGGGAGAGAGAAGGCCTGAAGCTTTCTTT.